This T cell receptor (beta chain) was recorded in a study of cytomegalovirus exposure and HLA in healthy donors. It was with 60 Vbeta and 13 Jbeta primers that the PCR ran. Generated by immunoSEQ multiplex PCR, the TCRdb table keeps only in-frame clones and is missing some. The profile covers 84,000 or so clones, with around four fifths appearing a single time and approximately 2.6% taken by the ten largest. Source material: PBMCs. This receptor was obtained from a man aged 30 to 39 in good health and CMV-seronegative.

CDR3 DNA sequence: TGTGCCAGCAGCTTAGAAGGGGGTTGGCAGCCCCAGCATTTT. This sequence encodes CASSLEGGWQPQHF. This chain uses TRBV7-9 with TRBJ1-5, with a tentative D call TRBD1 (6 bases). Germline CDR1 and CDR2: SEHNR and FQNEAQ (reference sequence). CDR3 length: 14 residues. V lost 1 base, J lost 7 bases, and 11 bases lay in between.